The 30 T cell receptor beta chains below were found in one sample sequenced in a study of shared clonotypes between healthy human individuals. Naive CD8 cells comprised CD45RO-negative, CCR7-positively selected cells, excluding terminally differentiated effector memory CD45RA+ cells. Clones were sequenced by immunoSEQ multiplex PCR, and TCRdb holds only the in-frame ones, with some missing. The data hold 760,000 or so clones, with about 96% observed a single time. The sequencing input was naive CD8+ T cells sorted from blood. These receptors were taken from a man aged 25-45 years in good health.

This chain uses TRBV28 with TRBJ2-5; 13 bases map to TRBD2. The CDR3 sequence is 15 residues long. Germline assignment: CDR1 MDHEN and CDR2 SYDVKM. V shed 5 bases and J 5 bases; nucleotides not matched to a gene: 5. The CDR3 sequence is CASSTSGRAMETQYF. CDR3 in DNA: TGTGCCAGCAGTACTAGCGGGAGGGCTATGGAGACCCAGTACTTC.

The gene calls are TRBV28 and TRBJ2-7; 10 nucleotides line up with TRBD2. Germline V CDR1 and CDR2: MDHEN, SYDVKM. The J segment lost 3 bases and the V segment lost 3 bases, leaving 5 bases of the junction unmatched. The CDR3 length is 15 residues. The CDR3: CASSLIAGGVYEQYF. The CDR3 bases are TGTGCCAGCAGTTTGATAGCGGGAGGTGTCTACGAGCAGTACTTC.

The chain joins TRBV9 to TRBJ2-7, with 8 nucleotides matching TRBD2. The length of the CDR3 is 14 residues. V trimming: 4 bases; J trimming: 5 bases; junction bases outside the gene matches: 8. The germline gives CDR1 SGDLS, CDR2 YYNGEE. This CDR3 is CASSTSGLVNEQYF. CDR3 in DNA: TGTGCCAGCAGCACATCGGGACTAGTAAACGAGCAGTACTTC.

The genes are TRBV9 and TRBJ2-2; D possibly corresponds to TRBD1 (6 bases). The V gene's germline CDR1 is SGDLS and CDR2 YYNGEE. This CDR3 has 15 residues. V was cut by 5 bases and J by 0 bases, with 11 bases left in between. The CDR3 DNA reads TGTGCCAGCAGTGCCGGGACACCGAACACCGGGGAGCTGTTTTTT. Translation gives CASSAGTPNTGELFF.

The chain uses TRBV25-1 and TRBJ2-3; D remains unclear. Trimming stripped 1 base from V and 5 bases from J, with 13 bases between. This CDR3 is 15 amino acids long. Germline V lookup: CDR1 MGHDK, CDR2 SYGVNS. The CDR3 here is CASSEFTDRGDTQYF. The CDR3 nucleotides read TGTGCCAGCAGTGAATTTACGGACCGCGGAGATACGCAGTATTTT.

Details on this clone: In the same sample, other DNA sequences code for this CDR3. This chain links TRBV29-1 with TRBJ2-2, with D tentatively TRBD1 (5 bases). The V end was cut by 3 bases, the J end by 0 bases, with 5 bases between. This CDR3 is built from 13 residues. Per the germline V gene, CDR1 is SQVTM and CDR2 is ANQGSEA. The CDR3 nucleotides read TGCAGCGTTGAGACAGCGAACACCGGGGAGCTGTTTTTT. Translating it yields CSVETANTGELFF.

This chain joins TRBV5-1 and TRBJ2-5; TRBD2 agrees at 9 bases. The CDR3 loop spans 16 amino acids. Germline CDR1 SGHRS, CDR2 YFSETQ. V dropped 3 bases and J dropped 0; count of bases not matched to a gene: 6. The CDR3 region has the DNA TGCGCCAGCAGCTCCCGGCGGGAGGGGTACCAAGAGACCCAGTACTTC. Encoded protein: CASSSRREGYQETQYF.

The CDR3 spells CASSSSGTGIDGELFF. DNA for the CDR3: TGTGCCAGCAGCTCCAGCGGGACAGGCATTGACGGGGAGCTGTTTTTT. The rearrangement uses TRBV5-4 and TRBJ2-2; tentatively, D is TRBD1 (8 bases). This CDR3 spans 16 amino acids. Germline V gene data show CDR1 as SGHNT and CDR2 as YYREEE (reference sequence). Trimming left V 3 bases short and J 7 bases short, with 19 bases between.

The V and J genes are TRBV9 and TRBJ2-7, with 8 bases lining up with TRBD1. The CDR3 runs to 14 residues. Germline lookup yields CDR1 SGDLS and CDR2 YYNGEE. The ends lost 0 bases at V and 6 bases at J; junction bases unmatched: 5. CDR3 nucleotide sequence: TGTGCCAGCAGCGTAGGGACAGGGTCGGGCGAGCAGTACTTC. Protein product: CASSVGTGSGEQYF.

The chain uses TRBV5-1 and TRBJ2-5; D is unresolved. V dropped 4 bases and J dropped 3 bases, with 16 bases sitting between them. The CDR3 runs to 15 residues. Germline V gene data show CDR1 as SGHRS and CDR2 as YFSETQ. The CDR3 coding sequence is TGCGCCAGCAGCCCGGCGGTGGCAGGAAAAGAGACCCAGTACTTC. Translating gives CASSPAVAGKETQYF.

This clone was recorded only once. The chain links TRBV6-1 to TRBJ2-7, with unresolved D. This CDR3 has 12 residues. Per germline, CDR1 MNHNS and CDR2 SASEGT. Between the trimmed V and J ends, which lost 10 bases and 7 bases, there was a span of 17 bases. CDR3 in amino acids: CATAYVSTEQYF. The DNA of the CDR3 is TGTGCCACCGCGTACGTCTCTACAGAGCAGTACTTC.

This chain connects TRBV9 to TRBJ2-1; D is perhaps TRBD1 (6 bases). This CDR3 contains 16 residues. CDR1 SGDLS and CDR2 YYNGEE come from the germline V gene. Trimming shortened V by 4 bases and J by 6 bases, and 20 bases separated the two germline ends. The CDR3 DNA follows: TGTGCCAGCAGCTTAAACAGGGAGCTACCCAGCAATGAGCAGTTCTTC. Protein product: CASSLNRELPSNEQFF. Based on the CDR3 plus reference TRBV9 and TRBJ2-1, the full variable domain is DSGVTQTPKHLITATGQRVTLRCSPRSGDLSVYWYQQSLDQGLQFLIQYYNGEERAKGNILERFSAQQFPDLHSELNLSSLELGDSALYFCASSLNRELPSNEQFFGPGTRLTVL.

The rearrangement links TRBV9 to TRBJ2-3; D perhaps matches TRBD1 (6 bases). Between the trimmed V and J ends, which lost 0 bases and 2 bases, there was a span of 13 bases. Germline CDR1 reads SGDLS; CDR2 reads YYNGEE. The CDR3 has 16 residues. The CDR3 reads CASSVEGGTNTDTQYF. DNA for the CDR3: TGTGCCAGCAGCGTAGAAGGGGGAACAAACACAGATACGCAGTATTTT.

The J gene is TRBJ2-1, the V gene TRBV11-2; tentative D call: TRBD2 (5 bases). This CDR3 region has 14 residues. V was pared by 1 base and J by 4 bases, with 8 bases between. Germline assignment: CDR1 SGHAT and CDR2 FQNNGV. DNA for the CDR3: TGTGCCAGCAGCTTAGGGAGGCCATACAATGAGCAGTTCTTC. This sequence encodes CASSLGRPYNEQFF.

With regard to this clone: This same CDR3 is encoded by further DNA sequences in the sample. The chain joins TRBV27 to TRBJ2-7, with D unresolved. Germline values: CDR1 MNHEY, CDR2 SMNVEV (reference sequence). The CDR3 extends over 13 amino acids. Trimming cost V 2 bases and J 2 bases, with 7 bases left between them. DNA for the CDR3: TGTGCCAGCAGTTTAGGACCCACCTACGAGCAGTACTTC. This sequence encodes CASSLGPTYEQYF.

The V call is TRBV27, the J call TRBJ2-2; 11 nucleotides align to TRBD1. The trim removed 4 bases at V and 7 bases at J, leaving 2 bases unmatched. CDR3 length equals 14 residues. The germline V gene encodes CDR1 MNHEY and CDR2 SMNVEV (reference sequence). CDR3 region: CASSWGQGVGELFF. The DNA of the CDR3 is TGTGCCAGCAGTTGGGGACAGGGGGTCGGGGAGCTGTTTTTT.

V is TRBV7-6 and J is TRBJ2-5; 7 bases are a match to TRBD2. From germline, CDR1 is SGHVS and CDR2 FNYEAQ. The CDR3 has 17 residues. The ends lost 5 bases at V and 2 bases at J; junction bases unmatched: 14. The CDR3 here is CASSPETWGTTQETQYF. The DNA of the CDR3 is TGTGCCAGCAGCCCGGAGACGTGGGGGACTACTCAAGAGACCCAGTACTTC.

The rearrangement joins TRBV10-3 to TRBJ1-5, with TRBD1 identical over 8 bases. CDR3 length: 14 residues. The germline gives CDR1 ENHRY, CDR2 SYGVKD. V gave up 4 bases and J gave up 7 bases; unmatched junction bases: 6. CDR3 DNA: TGTGCCATCAGTGGCGGACAGGGACAACAGCCCCAGCATTTT. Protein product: CAISGGQGQQPQHF.

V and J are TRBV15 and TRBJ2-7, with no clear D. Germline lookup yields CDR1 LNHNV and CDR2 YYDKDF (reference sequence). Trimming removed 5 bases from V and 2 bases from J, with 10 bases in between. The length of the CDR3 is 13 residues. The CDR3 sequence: CATSFRPAYEQYF. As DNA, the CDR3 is TGTGCCACCAGCTTCCGGCCTGCCTACGAGCAGTACTTC.

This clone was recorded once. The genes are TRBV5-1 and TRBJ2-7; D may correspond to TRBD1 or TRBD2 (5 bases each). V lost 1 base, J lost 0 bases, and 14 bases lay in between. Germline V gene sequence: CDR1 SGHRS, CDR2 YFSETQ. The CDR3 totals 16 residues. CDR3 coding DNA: TGCGCCAGCAGCTTGCACCGGGACCCAGTCTCCTACGAGCAGTACTTC. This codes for CASSLHRDPVSYEQYF.

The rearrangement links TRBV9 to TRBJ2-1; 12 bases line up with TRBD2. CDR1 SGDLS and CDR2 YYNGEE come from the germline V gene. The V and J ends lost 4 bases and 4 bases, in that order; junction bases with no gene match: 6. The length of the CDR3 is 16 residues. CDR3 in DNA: TGTGCCAGCAGCCCACGACTAGCGGGAGCTTACAATGAGCAGTTCTTC. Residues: CASSPRLAGAYNEQFF.

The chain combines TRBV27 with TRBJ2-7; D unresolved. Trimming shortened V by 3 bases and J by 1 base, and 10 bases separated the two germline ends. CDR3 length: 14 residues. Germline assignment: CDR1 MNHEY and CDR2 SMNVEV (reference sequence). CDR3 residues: CASSLLQRSYEQYF. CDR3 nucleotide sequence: TGTGCCAGCAGTTTGTTACAGAGGTCCTACGAGCAGTACTTC.

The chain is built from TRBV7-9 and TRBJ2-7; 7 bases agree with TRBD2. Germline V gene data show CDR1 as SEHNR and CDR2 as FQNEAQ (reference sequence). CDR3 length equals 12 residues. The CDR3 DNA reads TGTGCAGCCGGGACTATGAACTACGAGCAGTACTTC. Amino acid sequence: CAAGTMNYEQYF. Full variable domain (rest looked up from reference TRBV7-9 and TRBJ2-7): DTGVSQNPRHKITKRGQNVTFRCDPISEHNRLYWYRQTLGQGPEFLTYFQNEAQLEKSRLLSDRFSAERPKGSFSTLEIQRTEQGDSAMYLCAAGTMNYEQYFGPGTRLTVT.

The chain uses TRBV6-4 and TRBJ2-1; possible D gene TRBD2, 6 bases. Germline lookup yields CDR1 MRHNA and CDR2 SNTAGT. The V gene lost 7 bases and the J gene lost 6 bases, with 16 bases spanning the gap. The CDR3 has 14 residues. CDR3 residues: CASTSGEELNEQFF. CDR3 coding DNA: TGTGCCAGCACGTCGGGGGAGGAGCTCAATGAGCAGTTCTTC.

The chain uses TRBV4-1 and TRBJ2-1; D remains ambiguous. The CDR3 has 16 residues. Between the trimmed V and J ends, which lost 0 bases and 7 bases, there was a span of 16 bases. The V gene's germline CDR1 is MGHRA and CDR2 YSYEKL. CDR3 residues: CASSQDQGRPDNEQFF. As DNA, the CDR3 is TGCGCCAGCAGCCAAGATCAAGGACGCCCGGATAATGAGCAGTTCTTC.

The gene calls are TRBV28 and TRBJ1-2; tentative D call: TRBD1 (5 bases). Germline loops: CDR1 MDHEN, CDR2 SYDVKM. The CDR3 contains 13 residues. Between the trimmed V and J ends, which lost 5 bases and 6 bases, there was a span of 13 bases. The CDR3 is CASSDPGVDGYTF. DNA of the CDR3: TGTGCCAGCAGTGACCCGGGGGTGGATGGCTACACCTTC.

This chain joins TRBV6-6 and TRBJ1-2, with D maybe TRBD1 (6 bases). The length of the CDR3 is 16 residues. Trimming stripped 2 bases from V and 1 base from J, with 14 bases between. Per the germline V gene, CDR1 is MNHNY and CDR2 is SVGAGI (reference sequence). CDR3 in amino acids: CASSYVTGFSNYGYTF. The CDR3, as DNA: TGTGCCAGCAGTTACGTCACAGGGTTCAGTAACTATGGCTACACCTTC.

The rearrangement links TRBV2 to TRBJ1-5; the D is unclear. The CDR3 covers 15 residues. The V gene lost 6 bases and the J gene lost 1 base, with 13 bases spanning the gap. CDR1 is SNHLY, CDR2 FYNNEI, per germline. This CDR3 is CASSRRIVSNQPQHF. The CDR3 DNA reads TGTGCCAGCAGCCGGCGCATCGTCAGCAATCAGCCCCAGCATTTT.

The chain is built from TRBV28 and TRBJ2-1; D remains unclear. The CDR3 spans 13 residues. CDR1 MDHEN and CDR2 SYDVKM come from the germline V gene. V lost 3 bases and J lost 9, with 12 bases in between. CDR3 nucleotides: TGTGCCAGCAGTTTTGGGCATGAGCGTGAGCAGTTCTTC. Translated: CASSFGHEREQFF.

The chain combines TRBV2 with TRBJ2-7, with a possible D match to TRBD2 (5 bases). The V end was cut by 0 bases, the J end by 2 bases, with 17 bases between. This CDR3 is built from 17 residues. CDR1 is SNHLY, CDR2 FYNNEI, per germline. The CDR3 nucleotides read TGTGCCAGCAGTGAAGCCGGGCAGAGACTAATCACCTACGAGCAGTACTTC. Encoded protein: CASSEAGQRLITYEQYF.